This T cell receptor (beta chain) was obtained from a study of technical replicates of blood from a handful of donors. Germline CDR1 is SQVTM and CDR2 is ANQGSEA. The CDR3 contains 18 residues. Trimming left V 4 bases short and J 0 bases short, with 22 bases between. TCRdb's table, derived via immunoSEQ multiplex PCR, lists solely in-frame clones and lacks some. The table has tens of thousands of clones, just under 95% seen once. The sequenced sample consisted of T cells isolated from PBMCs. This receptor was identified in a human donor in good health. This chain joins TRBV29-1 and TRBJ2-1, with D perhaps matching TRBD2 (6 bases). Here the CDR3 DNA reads TGCAGCGTTGTTTCCCCTTCCCATCGGGGGAGCTCCTACAATGAGCAGTTCTTC. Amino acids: CSVVSPSHRGSSYNEQFF.